The 19 T cell receptor beta chains below all came from one sample that was sequenced in a study of cytomegalovirus exposure and HLA in healthy donors. The primer mix had 60 Vbeta and 13 Jbeta primers. Here immunoSEQ multiplex PCR was the method, and the copy in TCRdb shows in-frame clones only, minus some. The sample includes 110,000 or so clones, roughly 80% seen only once; the top ten take less than 3.5%. The sequencing input was PBMCs. The source of these receptors is a female donor in good health and CMV-seronegative.

This clone has just a few counts. The rearrangement joins TRBV5-1 to TRBJ1-4; 7 bases map to TRBD1. CDR1 is SGHRS, CDR2 YFSETQ, per germline. The CDR3 runs to 16 residues. With V trimmed by 0 bases and J by 4 bases, 6 bases remained unmatched. The CDR3 bases are TGCGCCAGCAGCTTGGGATCCGACAGGGTTAATGAAAAACTGTTTTTT. Amino acid sequence: CASSLGSDRVNEKLFF.

This rearrangement joins TRBV6-5 to TRBJ2-5; 7 nucleotides agree with TRBD2. Losses at the gene ends were 6 bases for V and 5 bases for J; bases not matched to a gene: 12. The CDR3 sequence is 15 residues long. Germline loops: CDR1 MNHEY, CDR2 SVGAGI. CDR3: CASRGGDRGTETQYF. The DNA of the CDR3 is TGTGCCAGCAGGGGGGGGGACCGTGGGACCGAGACCCAGTACTTC.

The chain uses TRBV18 and TRBJ2-5; 11 bases are shared with TRBD1. V lost 3 bases, J lost 5 bases, and 8 bases stayed unmatched. The CDR3 consists of 16 residues. Germline assignment: CDR1 KGHSH and CDR2 LQKENI. CDR3 amino acids: CASSPIGTGGRETQYF. CDR3 DNA: TGTGCCAGCTCACCTATCGGGACAGGGGGAAGGGAGACCCAGTACTTC.

This clone was seen a handful of times. The CDR3 nucleotides read TGTGCCAGCAGCGGAACCGGGGGACGTCAGAACACTGAAGCTTTCTTT. Protein product: CASSGTGGRQNTEAFF. V gene TRBV4-2 combines with J gene TRBJ1-1; D is perhaps TRBD1 (5 bases). Germline V gives CDR1 LGHNA, CDR2 YNFKEQ. V lost 5 bases to trimming and J lost 1 base, with 17 bases between them. The CDR3 contains 16 residues.

This clone has more than one count but fewer than ten. The chain carries TRBV6-5 and TRBJ2-5, with TRBD1 identical over 9 bases. The CDR3 is 15 amino acids. The junction had 7 bases not matched to a gene; V was cut back by 2 bases and J by 6 bases. Germline V gives CDR1 MNHEY, CDR2 SVGAGI. CDR3 bases: TGTGCCAGCAGTTACAGGGGACAGGGCTTGCAGACCCAGTACTTC. This gives the protein CASSYRGQGLQTQYF.

The V gene is TRBV30, the J gene TRBJ1-2; 11 nucleotides match TRBD1. The junction had 6 bases not matched to a gene; V was cut back by 4 bases and J by 2 bases. The CDR3 extends over 15 amino acids. The V gene's germline CDR1 is GTSNPN and CDR2 SVGIG (reference sequence). CDR3 in DNA: TGTGCCTGGAAAAGGGACAGGGGGAAGAACTATGGCTACACCTTC. This translates into CAWKRDRGKNYGYTF.

This chain joins TRBV5-6 and TRBJ1-2, with 7 bases fitting TRBD1. V was clipped by 3 bases and J by 6 bases; unmatched bases: 17. This CDR3 spans 17 amino acids. Germline V lookup: CDR1 SGHDT, CDR2 YYEEEE. CDR3 DNA: TGTGCCAGCAGCTCCGGGACAGAATTTTTAGGACCGGATGGCTACACCTTC. It specifies CASSSGTEFLGPDGYTF.

J is TRBJ1-2 and V is TRBV7-2; 7 bases are a match to TRBD1. With 5 bases clipped from V and 5 bases from J, the junction kept 5 bases outside the gene matches. The germline V gene encodes CDR1 SGHTA and CDR2 FQGNSA. The CDR3 consists of 13 residues. The CDR3 DNA sequence: TGTGCCAGCAGCCCGGGACAGACATATGGCTACACCTTC. Protein: CASSPGQTYGYTF.

The V and J genes are TRBV2 and TRBJ2-7, with D perhaps TRBD1 (5 bases). The V end was cut by 10 bases, the J end by 4 bases, with 20 bases between. The CDR3 has 14 amino acids. Germline CDR1 is SNHLY and CDR2 is FYNNEI. The CDR3 coding sequence is TGTGCCATCCTCCTAGGGGAAGGAAAATACGAGCAGTACTTC. This sequence encodes CAILLGEGKYEQYF.

This chain joins TRBV29-1 and TRBJ2-7; 12 nucleotides agree with TRBD1. The CDR3 extends over 13 amino acids. V shed 6 bases and J 6 bases; nucleotides not matched to a gene: 6. Germline lookup yields CDR1 SQVTM and CDR2 ANQGSEA. In DNA form, the CDR3 reads TGCAGCGTGGAACCGGGACAGGGGGCCGAGCAGTACTTC. Protein: CSVEPGQGAEQYF.

The chain joins TRBV30 to TRBJ1-2, with D perhaps TRBD1 (5 bases). Deletions cut 5 bases from V and 4 bases from J, with 14 bases between. The germline V gene encodes CDR1 GTSNPN and CDR2 SVGIG (reference sequence). The CDR3 contains 13 residues. CDR3 in amino acids: CAWAGTGSYGYTF. For the CDR3, the DNA is TGTGCCTGGGCAGGAACAGGCTCCTATGGCTACACCTTC.

The gene calls are TRBV27 and TRBJ1-6; 9 bases agree with TRBD1. Germline-derived CDR1 and CDR2 are MNHEY and SMNVEV (reference sequence). J was trimmed by 3 bases and V by 6 bases; bases with no gene match: 12. The CDR3 has 18 residues. In DNA, the CDR3 is TGTGCCAGCAGGGGGGCTGGAGACAGGGGGGTCTATAATTCACCCCTCCACTTT. Translated: CASRGAGDRGVYNSPLHF.

The genes are TRBV6-1 and TRBJ1-2; 8 bases match TRBD1. Germline V gives CDR1 MNHNS, CDR2 SASEGT. V was pared by 1 base and J by 7 bases, with 5 bases of the junction left unmatched. The CDR3 length is 14 residues. The chain's CDR3 is CASSEEWTGTGYTF. CDR3 coding DNA: TGTGCCAGCAGTGAAGAGTGGACAGGGACTGGCTACACCTTC.

V and J are TRBV19 and TRBJ1-5; D is perhaps TRBD1 (6 bases). V was cut by 4 bases and J by 3 bases, with 16 bases left in between. The length of the CDR3 is 16 residues. The germline gives CDR1 LNHDA, CDR2 SQIVND (reference sequence). The CDR3 spells CASSNPTGPPNQPQHF. CDR3 nucleotides: TGTGCCAGTAGTAACCCGACAGGTCCTCCCAATCAGCCCCAGCATTTT.

This clone was observed a few times. This rearrangement joins TRBV4-1 to TRBJ1-5, with TRBD1 as a possible D gene (6 bases). Germline assignment: CDR1 MGHRA and CDR2 YSYEKL. The CDR3 runs to 15 residues. The germline V and J ends were trimmed by 0 bases and 5 bases, with 11 bases remaining between them. CDR3 sequence: CASSQEAGGHQPQHF. The CDR3 nucleotides read TGCGCCAGCAGCCAAGAAGCGGGGGGCCATCAGCCCCAGCATTTT.

The rearrangement joins TRBV5-1 to TRBJ2-1; 7 bases align to TRBD1. V lost 4 bases and J lost 8; bases outside the gene matches: 3. The CDR3 is 12 amino acids. Germline-derived CDR1 and CDR2 are SGHRS and YFSETQ. Here the CDR3 reads CASSIGGDEQFF. The CDR3 DNA follows: TGCGCCAGCAGCATAGGGGGCGATGAGCAGTTCTTC.

The rearrangement links TRBV18 to TRBJ2-1, with D unresolved. Trimming took 4 bases from V and 6 from J, leaving 16 bases between them. CDR1 and CDR2 from the germline V gene are KGHSH and LQKENI. This CDR3 contains 15 residues. CDR3 in amino acids: CASSQESTGANEQFF. CDR3 nucleotides: TGTGCCAGCTCACAGGAAAGCACCGGAGCCAATGAGCAGTTCTTC.

The chain carries TRBV6-1 and TRBJ1-1; 9 positions match TRBD1. With 4 bases clipped from V and 3 bases from J, the junction kept 6 bases outside the gene matches. The CDR3 sequence is 15 residues long. Germline V gene data show CDR1 as MNHNS and CDR2 as SASEGT. CDR3 DNA: TGTGCCAGCAGTGGATCACAGGGGGCATACACTGAAGCTTTCTTT. Its protein product is CASSGSQGAYTEAFF.

This chain uses TRBV27 with TRBJ2-1, with TRBD2 matching 8 bases. J gave up 0 bases and V 2 bases, and 0 bases lay outside the gene matches. The CDR3 extends over 15 amino acids. Germline lookup yields CDR1 MNHEY and CDR2 SMNVEV (reference sequence). CDR3 nucleotide sequence: TGTGCCAGCAGTTTAAGCGGGAGCTCCTACAATGAGCAGTTCTTC. Residues: CASSLSGSSYNEQFF.